Listed below are T cell receptor beta chains from one sample, sequenced in a study of blood T cell repertoires in COVID-19. Method: immunoSEQ multiplex PCR; TCRdb's copy keeps in-frame clones and lacks some. The sample lists hundreds of thousands of clones, 85% to 90% occurring once. Sequenced input: PBMCs or T cells enriched from blood (not recorded which). All receptors come from a man aged 35 to 55 who had recovered from COVID-19. Each CDR3 is given with its conserved first and last residue. The D gene is left open where the match is weak. Clone size is not always given. Where it is, it says once, few, many or a class for expanded clones.

J	D	size	V	CDR3	DNA
TRBJ1-1	NA	NA	TRBV30	CAWSVSVNTEAFF	TGTGCCTGGAGTGTCTCAGTGAACACTGAAGCTTTCTTT
TRBJ1-1	TRBD1	NA	TRBV9	CASSARTGGKNTEAFF	TGTGCCAGCAGCGCCAGGACAGGGGGCAAGAACACTGAAGCTTTCTTT
TRBJ2-3	TRBD2	once	TRBV5-1	CASSTRTSGGAGTQYF	TGCGCCAGCAGCACGAGGACTAGCGGGGGGGCCGGTACGCAGTATTTT
TRBJ2-3	TRBD2	NA	TRBV27	CASSPLRGSGEEVDTQYF	TGTGCCAGCAGTCCCCTACGGGGGAGCGGGGAGGAGGTAGATACGCAGTATTTT
TRBJ2-4	NA	NA	TRBV19	CASSSGAKNIQYF	TGTGCCAGTAGTTCCGGGGCCAAAAACATTCAGTACTTC
TRBJ1-2	NA	NA	TRBV7-3	CASRAKGGIYGYTF	TGTGCCAGCAGGGCTAAAGGAGGGATCTATGGCTACACCTTC
TRBJ1-4	NA	NA	TRBV28	CASSSPGIYGGKLFF	TGTGCCAGCAGTTCCCCCGGGATTTACGGCGGAAAACTGTTTTTT
TRBJ2-3	NA	once	TRBV19	CASSIEETTLDTQYF	TGTGCCAGTAGTATAGAAGAGACTACCCTAGATACGCAGTATTTT
TRBJ1-1	NA	NA	TRBV2	CASSVSGSTEAFF	TGTGCCAGCAGTGTATCGGGGAGCACTGAAGCTTTCTTT
TRBJ2-7	NA	NA	TRBV7-6	CASSPQGGVLYEQYF	TGTGCCAGCAGTCCCCAGGGAGGTGTATTGTACGAGCAGTACTTC
TRBJ2-2	NA	NA	TRBV21-1	CASRKGTSGSGTGELFF	TGTGCCAGCAGAAAAGGGACTAGCGGGAGCGGCACCGGGGAGCTGTTTTTT
TRBJ2-3	NA	NA	TRBV5-1	CASSGGFSTDTQYF	TGCGCCAGCAGCGGCGGTTTTAGCACAGATACGCAGTATTTT
TRBJ2-3	TRBD2	NA	TRBV9	CASSTTSGRDTQYF	TGTGCCAGCAGCACCACTAGCGGGAGGGATACGCAGTATTTT
TRBJ1-2	TRBD1	NA	TRBV18	CASSPGTAGDYGYTF	TGTGCCAGCTCACCCGGGACAGCGGGAGACTATGGCTACACCTTC
TRBJ1-2	NA	NA	TRBV9	CASSRTEDIYGYTF	TGTGCCAGCAGCCGTACAGAGGACATTTATGGCTACACCTTC
TRBJ1-4	TRBD1	NA	TRBV5-1	CASSLTGLANEKLFF	TGCGCCAGCAGCCTGACAGGGCTGGCTAATGAAAAACTGTTTTTT
TRBJ2-6	NA	NA	TRBV10-1	CASTNYARGNTSGANVLTF	TGCGCCAGCACCAATTATGCACGGGGGAATACCTCTGGGGCCAACGTCCTGACTTTC
TRBJ2-1	NA	NA	TRBV9	CASSVSGLSEQFF	TGTGCCAGCAGCGTTTCAGGGCTCAGTGAGCAGTTCTTC
TRBJ2-5	TRBD2	NA	TRBV7-7	CASSLALSSGGRGETQYF	TGTGCTAGCAGCTTAGCGTTGAGTAGCGGGGGCCGCGGGGAGACCCAGTACTTC
TRBJ1-3	NA	NA	TRBV10-3	CAISRQLVSGNTIYF	TGTGCCATCAGCCGACAGCTTGTCTCTGGAAACACCATATATTTT
TRBJ2-7	TRBD2	NA	TRBV24-1	CATSAGTRSSYEQYF	TGTGCCACCAGTGCGGGGACTAGGAGCTCCTACGAGCAGTACTTC
TRBJ2-7	TRBD2	NA	TRBV29-1	CSASGASSYEQYF	TGCAGCGCAAGCGGGGCCAGCTCCTACGAGCAGTACTTC
TRBJ2-7	NA	many	TRBV4-2	CASSPEGHLLSYEQYF	TGTGCCAGCAGTCCAGAGGGACACCTGCTCTCCTACGAGCAGTACTTC
TRBJ1-2	TRBD1	NA	TRBV5-1	CASSWLPGQDIGYTF	TGCGCCAGCAGCTGGCTCCCGGGACAGGACATTGGCTACACCTTC
TRBJ2-3	NA	NA	TRBV5-1	CASSLEVTADTQYF	TGCGCCAGCAGCTTGGAGGTGACAGCAGATACGCAGTATTTT
TRBJ1-5	TRBD1	once	TRBV27	CASSLGPPGTGRIQHF	TGTGCCAGCAGTTTAGGCCCTCCCGGGACAGGGCGAATCCAGCATTTT
TRBJ2-7	TRBD1	NA	TRBV18	CASSQGAVLYEQYF	TGTGCCAGCTCCCAGGGGGCGGTGCTCTACGAGCAGTACTTC
TRBJ2-3	TRBD2	NA	TRBV6-5	CASSQLAGAGDTQYF	TGTGCCAGCAGTCAACTAGCGGGGGCAGGGGATACGCAGTATTTT
TRBJ1-6	NA	NA	TRBV5-1	CASSLQQVNSPLHF	TGCGCCAGCAGCTTGCAACAGGTTAATTCACCCCTCCACTTT
TRBJ2-3	TRBD2	NA	TRBV3-1/TRBV3-2	CASSTGLDSTDTQYF	TGTGCCAGCAGCACGGGACTAGATAGCACAGATACGCAGTATTTT
TRBJ1-2	NA	NA	TRBV6-5	CASSYQGNYGYTF	TGTGCCAGCAGTTATCAGGGGAACTATGGCTACACCTTC